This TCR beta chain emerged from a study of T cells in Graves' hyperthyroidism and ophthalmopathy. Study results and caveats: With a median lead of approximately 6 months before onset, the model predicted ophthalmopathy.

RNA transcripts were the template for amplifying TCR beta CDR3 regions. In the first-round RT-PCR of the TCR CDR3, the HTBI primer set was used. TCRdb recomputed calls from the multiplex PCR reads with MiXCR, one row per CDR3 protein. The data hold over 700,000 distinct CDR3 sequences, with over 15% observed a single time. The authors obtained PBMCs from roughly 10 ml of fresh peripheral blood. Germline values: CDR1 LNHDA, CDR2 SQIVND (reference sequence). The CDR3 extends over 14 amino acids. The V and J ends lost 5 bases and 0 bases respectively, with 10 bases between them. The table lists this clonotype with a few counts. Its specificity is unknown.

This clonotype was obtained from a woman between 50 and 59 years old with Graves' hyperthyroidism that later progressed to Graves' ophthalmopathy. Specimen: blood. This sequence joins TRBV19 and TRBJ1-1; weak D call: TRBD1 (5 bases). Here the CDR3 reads CASSVGDVNTEAFF. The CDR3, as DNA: TGTGCCAGTAGTGTAGGGGACGTGAACACTGAAGCTTTCTTT.